One and the same sample provided the 25 T cell receptor beta chains below, sequenced in a study of shared clonotypes between healthy human individuals. Clones were read by immunoSEQ multiplex PCR, and TCRdb kept only the in-frame ones, dropping some. This repertoire shows 980,000 or so clones, about 80% found once; its top ten account for around 1.4%. Sample: memory CD4+ T cells sorted from blood. Subset denoted: CD45RA-negative fraction. All receptors come from a man between 18 and 35 years old in good health.

The gene calls are TRBV28 and TRBJ1-1; D is unclear. The CDR3 totals 12 residues. The germline V and J ends were trimmed by 4 bases and 10 bases, with 13 bases remaining between them. Germline CDR1 reads MDHEN; CDR2 reads SYDVKM. CDR3 in amino acids: CASSWLHRGAFF. The CDR3 DNA follows: TGTGCCAGCAGTTGGTTACACCGGGGAGCTTTCTTT. Variable domain in full (rest from reference TRBV28 and TRBJ1-1): DVKVTQSSRYLVKRTGEKVFLECVQDMDHENMFWYRQDPGLGLRLIYFSYDVKMKEKGDIPEGYSVSREKKERFSLILESASTNQTSMYLCASSWLHRGAFFGQGTRLTVV.

The chain links TRBV30 to TRBJ2-5, with 7 nucleotides matching TRBD2. With 1 base clipped from V and 4 bases from J, the junction kept 3 bases outside the gene matches. The germline V gene has CDR1 GTSNPN and CDR2 SVGIG (reference sequence). The CDR3 has 13 residues. CDR3 sequence reads: CAWSASGRETQYF. The CDR3 DNA is TGTGCCTGGAGTGCTAGCGGAAGAGAGACCCAGTACTTC.

This clone was detected once. The V call is TRBV27, the J call TRBJ1-5; 7 nucleotides align to TRBD1. Losses at the gene ends were 5 bases for V and 2 bases for J; bases not matched to a gene: 9. CDR3 length: 16 amino acids. Germline values: CDR1 MNHEY, CDR2 SMNVEV (reference sequence). This chain's CDR3 is CASSRQGERGNQPQHF. The CDR3 DNA follows: TGTGCCAGCAGTCGACAGGGAGAAAGGGGCAATCAGCCCCAGCATTTT.

This clone was detected only a few times. V usage is TRBV4-3 and J usage is TRBJ2-3; 8 bases map to TRBD2. The trim removed 2 bases at V and 2 bases at J, leaving 3 bases unmatched. The CDR3 covers 15 residues. The germline gives CDR1 LGHNA, CDR2 YSLEER. The CDR3 spells CASSQLAGHTDTQYF. The DNA of the CDR3 is TGCGCCAGCAGCCAACTAGCGGGCCACACAGATACGCAGTATTTT.

The rearrangement joins TRBV7-9 to TRBJ2-4; no definite D call. CDR1 and CDR2 from the germline V gene are SEHNR and FQNEAQ (reference sequence). This CDR3 has 15 residues. V gave up 2 bases and J gave up 4 bases, with 12 bases separating them. CDR3 sequence (DNA): TGTGCCAGCAGCTTATACCCGCCGGCTAAAAACATTCAGTACTTC. Its translation is CASSLYPPAKNIQYF.

The rearrangement uses TRBV30 and TRBJ1-6, with a possible D match to TRBD1 (6 bases). CDR1 is GTSNPN and CDR2 is SVGIG in the germline V gene (reference sequence). The CDR3 runs to 13 residues. V shed 3 bases and J shed 7 bases, with 10 bases lying between them. CDR3 bases: TGTGCCTGGAGGCAAGGGGGGAATTCACCCCTCCACTTT. Translation gives CAWRQGGNSPLHF.

This clone turned up a few times. DNA for the CDR3: TGTGCCAGCAGCCAACAGGGGGCAACTGAAGCTTTCTTT. This gives the protein CASSQQGATEAFF. The V call is TRBV7-9, the J call TRBJ1-1; 9 nucleotides align to TRBD1. This CDR3 is 13 amino acids long. CDR1 is SEHNR, CDR2 FQNEAQ, per germline (reference sequence). V lost 5 bases to trimming and J lost 5 bases; unmatched junction nucleotides: 3. Supplemented by reference TRBV7-9 and TRBJ1-1, the full variable domain reads DTGVSQNPRHKITKRGQNVTFRCDPISEHNRLYWYRQTLGQGPEFLTYFQNEAQLEKSRLLSDRFSAERPKGSFSTLEIQRTEQGDSAMYLCASSQQGATEAFFGQGTRLTVV.

The chain combines TRBV16 with TRBJ2-7; D is possibly TRBD1 (6 bases). Trimming cost V 4 bases and J 5 bases, with 15 bases left between them. Germline V lookup: CDR1 KGHSY, CDR2 FQNENV. The CDR3 spans 14 residues. As DNA, the CDR3 is TGTGCCAGCAGCCCTTTCGACAGGTTCCACGAGCAGTACTTC. Translating it yields CASSPFDRFHEQYF.

The CDR3: CASSLVAGGNEQFF. In nucleotides, the CDR3 is TGCGCCAGCAGCTTGGTTGCGGGAGGTAATGAGCAGTTCTTC. The chain joins TRBV5-1 to TRBJ2-1, with 8 bases identical to TRBD2. The V gene end was trimmed by 0 bases and the J gene end by 7 bases; junction bases not matched to a gene: 3. The CDR3 is 14 residues long. Germline CDR1 and CDR2: SGHRS and YFSETQ.

The chain uses TRBV7-2 and TRBJ2-1, with TRBD2 identical over 12 bases. V trimming: 7 bases; J trimming: 4 bases; junction bases outside the gene matches: 11. Germline V lookup: CDR1 SGHTA, CDR2 FQGNSA. This CDR3 is built from 17 residues. CDR3 sequence (DNA): TGTGCCAGCATCAAAGGAACTAGCGGGGGGCTTTACAATGAGCAGTTCTTC. It codes for CASIKGTSGGLYNEQFF.

The CDR3 loop is CASSWGPRGNNEKLFF. The CDR3 DNA reads TGTGCCAGCAGCTGGGGCCCGAGGGGCAATAATGAAAAACTGTTTTTT. This chain uses TRBV5-6 with TRBJ1-4; perhaps TRBD1 as D (5 bases). This CDR3 comprises 16 residues. Germline V lookup: CDR1 SGHDT, CDR2 YYEEEE. V gave up 3 bases and J gave up 4 bases, with 16 bases separating them.

This clone has a single count. The chain uses TRBV27 and TRBJ1-6; D possibly corresponds to TRBD1 (6 bases). The CDR3 spans 16 residues. Trimming removed 8 bases at V and 6 bases at J, with 20 bases between. Germline CDR1 reads MNHEY; CDR2 reads SMNVEV (reference sequence). This CDR3 reads CASGTWGAISNSPLHF. The CDR3 region has the DNA TGTGCCAGCGGGACTTGGGGGGCCATATCTAATTCACCCCTCCACTTT.

This chain links TRBV7-9 with TRBJ2-1, with a possible D match to TRBD2 (5 bases). The V gene's germline CDR1 is SEHNR and CDR2 FQNEAQ (reference sequence). V was shortened by 5 bases and J by 6 bases, with 11 bases between the two germline ends. The CDR3 runs to 13 residues. The CDR3 loop reads CASSLRLLNEQFF. The CDR3 DNA sequence: TGTGCCAGCAGCCTCCGACTACTCAATGAGCAGTTCTTC.

The gene calls are TRBV5-4 and TRBJ2-1; 10 bases agree with TRBD1. After removal of 6 bases from V and 8 bases from J, the junction contained 11 bases not matched to a gene. This CDR3 contains 15 residues. Germline V gene data show CDR1 as SGHNT and CDR2 as YYREEE (reference sequence). Here the CDR3 DNA reads TGTGCCAGCAACGGGGGACAGGGGTGGACGGATGAGCAGTTCTTC. It is translated as CASNGGQGWTDEQFF.

The rearrangement joins TRBV4-1 to TRBJ2-1; 9 positions agree with TRBD2. V gave up 4 bases and J gave up 8 bases; unmatched junction bases: 3. CDR1 and CDR2 (germline): MGHRA, YSYEKL. The CDR3 has 13 amino acids. The CDR3 bases are TGCGCCAGCAGCCGGGGACTAGCTTATGAGCAGTTCTTC. Its protein is CASSRGLAYEQFF.

About this clone: A much larger clone lies a single base off, so this may be a read error. The J gene is TRBJ1-2, the V gene TRBV9; TRBD1 aligns across 9 bases. This CDR3 is built from 14 residues. The germline gives CDR1 SGDLS, CDR2 YYNGEE. Germline trimming cut 3 bases from V and 3 bases from J; bases unmatched to any gene: 3. This chain's CDR3 is CASSARDRDYGYTF. Written as DNA, the CDR3 is TGTGCCAGCAGCGCCCGGGACAGGGACTATGGCTACACCTTC.

This chain joins TRBV28 and TRBJ1-5; a weak D match, TRBD1 (5 bases). The germline V gene encodes CDR1 MDHEN and CDR2 SYDVKM. The CDR3 has 17 residues. V lost 8 bases and J lost 0, with 20 bases in between. CDR3 protein: CASSAGRAAYSNQPQHF. In DNA, the CDR3 is TGTGCCAGCTCCGCGGGACGCGCCGCTTATAGCAATCAGCCCCAGCATTTT.

The genes are TRBV2 and TRBJ1-1; D call uncertain. Trimming took 6 bases from V and 1 from J, leaving 9 bases between them. This CDR3 is 13 amino acids long. In germline, CDR1 is SNHLY, CDR2 FYNNEI. The CDR3 coding sequence is TGTGCCAGCAGCCCGGAGAGGAACACTGAAGCTTTCTTT. This gives the protein CASSPERNTEAFF.

The chain recombines TRBV6-5 with TRBJ2-7; D tentatively fits TRBD1 or TRBD2 (5 bases each). The germline gives CDR1 MNHEY, CDR2 SVGAGI. The CDR3 is 13 amino acids. The germline V and J ends were trimmed by 6 bases and 0 bases, with 9 bases remaining between them. The DNA for the CDR3 is TGTGCCAGCAGAGGGGACCACTCCTACGAGCAGTACTTC. Amino acids: CASRGDHSYEQYF.

The chain has TRBV7-3 and TRBJ1-1; D not resolved. This CDR3 comprises 12 residues. Germline CDR1 SGHTA, CDR2 FQGTGA. Trimming pared 2 bases from V and 8 bases from J, leaving 9 bases between. CDR3 in amino acids: CASSLGGGEAFF. CDR3 nucleotides: TGTGCCAGCAGCTTAGGTGGTGGCGAAGCTTTCTTT.

The chain joins TRBV2 to TRBJ1-5, with D possibly being TRBD1 (6 bases). Trimming removed 1 base at V and 0 bases at J, with 13 bases between. Germline CDR1 and CDR2: SNHLY and FYNNEI. The CDR3 contains 17 residues. CDR3 region: CASSEVGWTDSNQPQHF. The CDR3 coding sequence is TGTGCCAGCAGTGAAGTTGGTTGGACAGATAGCAATCAGCCCCAGCATTTT.

A few counts support this clone. V usage is TRBV10-3 and J usage is TRBJ2-7, with a possible D match to TRBD1 (6 bases). V was clipped by 3 bases and J by 2 bases, with 17 bases between them. CDR3 length: 16 residues. Germline V gene sequence: CDR1 ENHRY, CDR2 SYGVKD. The CDR3 DNA reads TGTGCCATCAGTGAAGTGGGGACAACGTTTACCTACGAGCAGTACTTC. This codes for CAISEVGTTFTYEQYF.

The CDR3 coding sequence is TGTGCCAGCAGCTTAGTACGACAGGGGGCCGCCGAGCAGTACTTC. Translation: CASSLVRQGAAEQYF. The chain uses TRBV7-9 and TRBJ2-7; 10 nucleotides line up with TRBD1. CDR1 SEHNR and CDR2 FQNEAQ come from the germline V gene (reference sequence). V lost 1 base to trimming and J lost 6 bases; unmatched junction nucleotides: 6. The CDR3 spans 15 residues.

V and J are TRBV15 and TRBJ1-1, with 7 bases lining up with TRBD1. CDR1 and CDR2 (germline): LNHNV, YYDKDF (reference sequence). Trimming took 4 bases from V and 0 from J; bases not matched to a gene: 11. CDR3 length equals 17 residues. In DNA form, the CDR3 reads TGTGCCACCAGCATGAGACAGGGAGCTAACCTGAACACTGAAGCTTTCTTT. It is translated as CATSMRQGANLNTEAFF.

This clone was detected once. The chain links TRBV2 to TRBJ1-6, with D hard to call. This CDR3 is built from 15 residues. Deletions cut 3 bases from V and 4 bases from J, with 10 bases between. Germline V gene sequence: CDR1 SNHLY, CDR2 FYNNEI. CDR3 in DNA: TGTGCCAGCAGTGACACCCGGATATATAATTCACCCCTCCACTTT. This translates into CASSDTRIYNSPLHF.